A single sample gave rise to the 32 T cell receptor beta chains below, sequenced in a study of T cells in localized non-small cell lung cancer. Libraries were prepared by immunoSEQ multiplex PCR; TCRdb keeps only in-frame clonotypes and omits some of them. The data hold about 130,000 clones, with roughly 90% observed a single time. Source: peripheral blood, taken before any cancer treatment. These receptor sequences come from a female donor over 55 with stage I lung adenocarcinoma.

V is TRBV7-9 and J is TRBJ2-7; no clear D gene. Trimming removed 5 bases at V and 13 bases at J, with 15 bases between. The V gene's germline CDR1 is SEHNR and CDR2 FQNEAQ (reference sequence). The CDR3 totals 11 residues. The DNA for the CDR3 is TGTGCCAGCAGCCCCGACCGGAAGATTTACTTC. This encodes CASSPDRKIYF.

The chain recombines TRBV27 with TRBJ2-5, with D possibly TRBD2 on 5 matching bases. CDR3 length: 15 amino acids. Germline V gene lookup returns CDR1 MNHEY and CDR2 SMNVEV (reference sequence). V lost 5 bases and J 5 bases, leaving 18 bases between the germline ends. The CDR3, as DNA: TGTGCCAGCAGTACCGGGTCGGGATTACGGGAGACCCAGTACTTC. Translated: CASSTGSGLRETQYF.

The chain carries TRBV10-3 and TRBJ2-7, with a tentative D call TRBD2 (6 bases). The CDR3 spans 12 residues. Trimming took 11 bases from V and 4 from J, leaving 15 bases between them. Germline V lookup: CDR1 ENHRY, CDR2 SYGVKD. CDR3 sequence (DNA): TGTGCCTCCTCGGGGGACTCATACGAGCAGTACTTC. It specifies CASSGDSYEQYF.

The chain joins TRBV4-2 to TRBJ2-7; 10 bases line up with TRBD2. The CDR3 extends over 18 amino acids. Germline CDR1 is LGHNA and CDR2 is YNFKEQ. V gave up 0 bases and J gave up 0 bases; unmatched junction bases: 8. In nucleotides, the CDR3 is TGTGCCAGCAGCCAAGATCACGGACTAGCGGACTTCTCCTACGAGCAGTACTTC. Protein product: CASSQDHGLADFSYEQYF.

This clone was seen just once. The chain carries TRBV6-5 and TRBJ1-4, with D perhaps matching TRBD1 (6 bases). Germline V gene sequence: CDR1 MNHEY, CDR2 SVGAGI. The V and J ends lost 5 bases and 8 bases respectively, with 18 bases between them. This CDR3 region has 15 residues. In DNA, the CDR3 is TGTGCCAGCAGTCTCTCCGGGGGCTTAGGGGAAAAACTGTTTTTT. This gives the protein CASSLSGGLGEKLFF.

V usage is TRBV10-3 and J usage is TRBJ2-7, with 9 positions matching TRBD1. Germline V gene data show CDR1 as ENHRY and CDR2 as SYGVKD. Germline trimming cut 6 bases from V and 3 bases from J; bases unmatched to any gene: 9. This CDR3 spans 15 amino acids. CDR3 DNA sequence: TGTGCCATCAGAGGGGGACAGGGTTATTACTACGAGCAGTACTTC. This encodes CAIRGGQGYYYEQYF.

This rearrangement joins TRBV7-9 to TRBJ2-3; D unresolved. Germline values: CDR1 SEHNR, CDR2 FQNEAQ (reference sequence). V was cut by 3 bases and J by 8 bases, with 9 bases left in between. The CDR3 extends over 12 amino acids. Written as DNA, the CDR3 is TGTGCCAGCAGCTTCCCCGCCTCTACGCAGTATTTT. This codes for CASSFPASTQYF.

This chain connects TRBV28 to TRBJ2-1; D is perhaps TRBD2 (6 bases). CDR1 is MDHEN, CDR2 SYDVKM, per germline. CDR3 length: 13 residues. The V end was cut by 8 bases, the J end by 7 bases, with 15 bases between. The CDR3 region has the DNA TGTGCCAGCTCCCAAGGAGGGGAGAATGAGCAGTTCTTC. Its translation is CASSQGGENEQFF.

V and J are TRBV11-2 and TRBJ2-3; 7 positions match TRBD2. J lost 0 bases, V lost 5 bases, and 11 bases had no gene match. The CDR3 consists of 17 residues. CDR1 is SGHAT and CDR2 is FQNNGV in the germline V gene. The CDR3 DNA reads TGTGCCAGCAGCCGGAGACTAGCACTTATTAGCACAGATACGCAGTATTTT. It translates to CASSRRLALISTDTQYF.

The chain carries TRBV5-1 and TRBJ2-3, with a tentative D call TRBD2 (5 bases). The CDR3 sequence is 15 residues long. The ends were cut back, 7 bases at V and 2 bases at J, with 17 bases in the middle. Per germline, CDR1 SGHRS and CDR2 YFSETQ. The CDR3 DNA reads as TGCGCCAGCCAGAACGGGATAGGTCCCACAGATACGCAGTATTTT. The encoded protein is CASQNGIGPTDTQYF. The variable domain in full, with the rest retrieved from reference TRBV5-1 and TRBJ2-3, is KAGVTQTPRYLIKTRGQQVTLSCSPISGHRSVSWYQQTPGQGLQFLFEYFSETQRNKGNFPGRFSGRQFSNSRSEMNVSTLELGDSALYLCASQNGIGPTDTQYFGPGTRLTVL.

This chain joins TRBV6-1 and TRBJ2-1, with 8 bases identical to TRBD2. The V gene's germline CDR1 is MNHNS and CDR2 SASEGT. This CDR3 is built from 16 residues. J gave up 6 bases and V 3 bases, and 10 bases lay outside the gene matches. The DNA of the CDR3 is TGTGCCAGCAGTGAGAGAGAGACTCTAGCGGGCAATGAGCAGTTCTTC. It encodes CASSERETLAGNEQFF.

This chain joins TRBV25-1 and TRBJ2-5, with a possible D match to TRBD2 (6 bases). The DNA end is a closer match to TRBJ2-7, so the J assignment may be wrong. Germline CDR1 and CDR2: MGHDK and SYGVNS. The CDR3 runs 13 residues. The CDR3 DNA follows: TGTGCCAGCAGTGCCGCGGGGCGGGGCGAGCAGTACTTC. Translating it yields CASSAAGRGEQYF.

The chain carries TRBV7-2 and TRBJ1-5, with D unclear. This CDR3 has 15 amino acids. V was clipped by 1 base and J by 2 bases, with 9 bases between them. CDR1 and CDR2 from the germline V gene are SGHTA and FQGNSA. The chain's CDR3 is CASSLGGGGNQPQHF. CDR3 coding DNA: TGTGCCAGCAGCTTAGGAGGAGGTGGCAATCAGCCCCAGCATTTT. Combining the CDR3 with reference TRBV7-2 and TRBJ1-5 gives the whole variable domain GAGVSQSPSNKVTEKGKDVELRCDPISGHTALYWYRQSLGQGLEFLIYFQGNSAPDKSGLPSDRFSAERTGGSVSTLTIQRTQQEDSAVYLCASSLGGGGNQPQHFGDGTRLSIL.

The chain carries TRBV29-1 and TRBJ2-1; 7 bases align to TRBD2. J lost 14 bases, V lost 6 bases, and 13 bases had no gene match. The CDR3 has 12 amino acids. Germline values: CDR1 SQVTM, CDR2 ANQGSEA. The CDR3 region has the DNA TGCAGCGTCCGACTAGCCGACGAGCAGGAGTTCTTC. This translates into CSVRLADEQEFF.

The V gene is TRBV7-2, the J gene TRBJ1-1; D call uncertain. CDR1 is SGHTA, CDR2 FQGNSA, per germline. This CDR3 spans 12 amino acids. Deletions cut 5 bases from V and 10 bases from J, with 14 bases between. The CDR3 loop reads CASSATLSTAFF. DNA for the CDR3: TGTGCCAGCAGCGCCACCCTCAGTACAGCTTTCTTT.

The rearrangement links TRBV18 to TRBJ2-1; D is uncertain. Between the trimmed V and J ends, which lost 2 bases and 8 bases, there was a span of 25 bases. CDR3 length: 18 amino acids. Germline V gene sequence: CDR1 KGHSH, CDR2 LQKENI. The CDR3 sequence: CASSPRDVGQAKKDEQFF. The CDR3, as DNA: TGTGCCAGCTCACCAAGAGATGTGGGCCAGGCCAAGAAGGATGAGCAGTTCTTC. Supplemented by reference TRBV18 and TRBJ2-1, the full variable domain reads NAGVMQNPRHLVRRRGQEARLRCSPMKGHSHVYWYRQLPEEGLKFMVYLQKENIIDESGMPKERFSAEFPKEGPSILRIQQVVRGDSAAYFCASSPRDVGQAKKDEQFFGPGTRLTVL.

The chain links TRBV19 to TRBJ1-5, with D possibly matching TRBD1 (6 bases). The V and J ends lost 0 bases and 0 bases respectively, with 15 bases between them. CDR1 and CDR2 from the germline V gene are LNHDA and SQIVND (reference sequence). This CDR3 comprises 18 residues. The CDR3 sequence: CASSIDLSDSYSNQPQHF. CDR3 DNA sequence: TGTGCCAGTAGTATAGATCTATCGGACAGCTATAGCAATCAGCCCCAGCATTTT.

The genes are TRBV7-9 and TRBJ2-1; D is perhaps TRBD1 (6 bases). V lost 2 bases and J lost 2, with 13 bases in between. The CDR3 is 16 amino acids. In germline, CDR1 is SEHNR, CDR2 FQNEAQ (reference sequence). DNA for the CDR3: TGTGCCAGCAGCTTAAGACGGACAGAGACCTACAATGAGCAGTTCTTC. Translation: CASSLRRTETYNEQFF.

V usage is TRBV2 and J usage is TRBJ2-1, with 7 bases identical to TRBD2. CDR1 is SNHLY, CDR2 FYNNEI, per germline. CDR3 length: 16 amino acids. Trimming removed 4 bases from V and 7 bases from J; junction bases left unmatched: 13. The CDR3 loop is CASSGDGGSYWNEQFF. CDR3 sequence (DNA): TGTGCCAGCAGTGGGGATGGCGGGAGTTATTGGAATGAGCAGTTCTTC.

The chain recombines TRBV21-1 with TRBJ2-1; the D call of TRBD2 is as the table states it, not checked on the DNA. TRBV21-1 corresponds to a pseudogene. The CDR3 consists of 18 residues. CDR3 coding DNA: TGTGCCAGCAGCAAAGCTTCTCCGAGACTAGCGTTATACAATGAGCAGTTCTTC. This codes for CASSKASPRLALYNEQFF.

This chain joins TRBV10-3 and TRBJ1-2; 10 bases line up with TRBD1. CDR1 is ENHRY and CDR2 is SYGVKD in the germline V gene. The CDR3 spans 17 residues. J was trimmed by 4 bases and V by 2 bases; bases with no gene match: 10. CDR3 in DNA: TGTGCCATCAGTGAGCTTAGTGGGGGACAGGGGAGCTATGGCTACACCTTC. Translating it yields CAISELSGGQGSYGYTF.

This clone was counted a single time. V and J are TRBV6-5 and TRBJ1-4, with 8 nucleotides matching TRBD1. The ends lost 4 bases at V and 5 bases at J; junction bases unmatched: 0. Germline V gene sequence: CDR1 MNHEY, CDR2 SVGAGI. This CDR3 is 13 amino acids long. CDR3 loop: CASSWDRNEKLFF. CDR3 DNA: TGTGCCAGCAGTTGGGACAGGAATGAAAAACTGTTTTTT.

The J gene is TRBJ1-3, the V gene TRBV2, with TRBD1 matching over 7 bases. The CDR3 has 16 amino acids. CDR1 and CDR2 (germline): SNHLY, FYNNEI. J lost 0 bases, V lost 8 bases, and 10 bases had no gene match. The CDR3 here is CASSALGQASGNTIYF. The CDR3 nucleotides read TGTGCCAGCTCGGCCTTAGGACAGGCCTCTGGAAACACCATATATTTT.

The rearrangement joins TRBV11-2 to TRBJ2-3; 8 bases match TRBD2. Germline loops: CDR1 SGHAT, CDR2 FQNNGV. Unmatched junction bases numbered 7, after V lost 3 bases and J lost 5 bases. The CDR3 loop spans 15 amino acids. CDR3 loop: CASSFSSGKVDTQYF. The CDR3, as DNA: TGTGCCAGCAGCTTTAGTAGCGGGAAAGTAGATACGCAGTATTTT.

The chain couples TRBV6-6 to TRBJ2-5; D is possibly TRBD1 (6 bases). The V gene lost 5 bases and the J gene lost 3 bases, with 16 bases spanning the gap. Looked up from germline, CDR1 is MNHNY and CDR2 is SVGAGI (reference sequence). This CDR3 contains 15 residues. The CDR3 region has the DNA TGTGCCAGCAGTCAAGTCCGGGACACGAAAGAGACCCAGTACTTC. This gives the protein CASSQVRDTKETQYF.

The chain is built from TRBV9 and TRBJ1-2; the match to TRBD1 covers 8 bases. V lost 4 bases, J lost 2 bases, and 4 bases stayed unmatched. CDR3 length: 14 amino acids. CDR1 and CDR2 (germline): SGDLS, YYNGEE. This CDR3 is CASSTTGGNYGYTF. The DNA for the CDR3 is TGTGCCAGCAGCACTACAGGGGGGAACTATGGCTACACCTTC.

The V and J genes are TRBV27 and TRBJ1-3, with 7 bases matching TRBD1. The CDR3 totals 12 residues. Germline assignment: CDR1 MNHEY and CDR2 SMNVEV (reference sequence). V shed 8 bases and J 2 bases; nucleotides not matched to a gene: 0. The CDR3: CASQGAGNTIYF. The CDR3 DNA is TGTGCCAGCCAGGGGGCTGGAAACACCATATATTTT.

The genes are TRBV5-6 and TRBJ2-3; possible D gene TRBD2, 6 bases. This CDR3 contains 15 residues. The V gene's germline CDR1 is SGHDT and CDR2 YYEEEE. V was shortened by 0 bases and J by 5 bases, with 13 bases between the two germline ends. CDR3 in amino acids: CASSLGLPEGDTQYF. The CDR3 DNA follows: TGTGCCAGCAGCTTGGGACTCCCGGAGGGAGATACGCAGTATTTT.

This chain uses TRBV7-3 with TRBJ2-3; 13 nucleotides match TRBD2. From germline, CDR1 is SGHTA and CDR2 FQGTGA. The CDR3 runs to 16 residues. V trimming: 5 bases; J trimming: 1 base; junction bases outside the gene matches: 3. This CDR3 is CASSPGLAGGTDTQYF. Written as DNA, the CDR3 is TGTGCCAGCAGCCCCGGACTAGCGGGAGGCACAGATACGCAGTATTTT.

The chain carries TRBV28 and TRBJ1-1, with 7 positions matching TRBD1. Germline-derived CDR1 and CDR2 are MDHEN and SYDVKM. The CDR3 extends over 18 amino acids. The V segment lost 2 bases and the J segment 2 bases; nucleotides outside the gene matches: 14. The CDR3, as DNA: TGTGCCAGCAGTTTAACCATTCGGACAGGCCGCTTAAACACTGAAGCTTTCTTT. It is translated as CASSLTIRTGRLNTEAFF.

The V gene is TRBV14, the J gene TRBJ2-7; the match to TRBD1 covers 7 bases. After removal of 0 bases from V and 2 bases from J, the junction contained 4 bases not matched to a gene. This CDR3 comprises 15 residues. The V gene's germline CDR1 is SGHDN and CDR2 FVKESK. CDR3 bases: TGTGCCAGCAGCCAAGATATGGACAGGCCCTACGAGCAGTACTTC. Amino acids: CASSQDMDRPYEQYF.

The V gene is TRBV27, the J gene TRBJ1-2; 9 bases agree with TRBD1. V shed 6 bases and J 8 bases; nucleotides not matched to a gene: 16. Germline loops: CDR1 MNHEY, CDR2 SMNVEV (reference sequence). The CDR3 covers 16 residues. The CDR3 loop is CASRPTGGASLEGYTF. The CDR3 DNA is TGTGCCAGCAGACCCACAGGGGGCGCGTCGTTGGAGGGCTACACCTTC.